These T cell receptor beta chains were read from a single sample in a study of control samples from healthy donors and cancer patients. The data were produced by immunoSEQ multiplex PCR, yet TCRdb's version contains in-frame clones alone and is incomplete. In the table there are about 140,000 clones, more than 80% of which are singletons. The sequenced sample was blood. Every receptor here comes from a man aged 18 to 35 in good health. Each CDR3 is given with its conserved first and last residue. D genes are given only for firm matches. Size is stated for part of the rows, as once, few or many counts, or as a class when the clone is expanded.

CDR3 DNA: TGTGCCAGCAGTGAATTACGAGATGAAGCTTTCTTT
CDR3 protein: CASSELRDEAFF
D gene: .
V gene: TRBV2
J gene: TRBJ1-1
clone size: .

CDR3 DNA: TGTGCCAGCTCACCGAGAGACGGGGAGCTGTTTTTT
CDR3 protein: CASSPRDGELFF
D gene: .
V gene: TRBV18
J gene: TRBJ2-2
clone size: .

CDR3 DNA: TGTGCCAGCAGTCCGGGGACAGGGTCGTCCTCTGGCTACACCTTC
CDR3 protein: CASSPGTGSSSGYTF
D gene: TRBD1
V gene: TRBV27
J gene: TRBJ1-2
clone size: once

CDR3 DNA: TGTGCCAGCAGCCCAGGGGACGGCTATGGCTACACCTTC
CDR3 protein: CASSPGDGYGYTF
D gene: .
V gene: TRBV14
J gene: TRBJ1-2
clone size: .

CDR3 DNA: TGTGCCAGCAGTTTGGTGGGTGGGGGCATGAACACTGAAGCTTTCTTT
CDR3 protein: CASSLVGGGMNTEAFF
D gene: .
V gene: TRBV28
J gene: TRBJ1-1
clone size: once

CDR3 DNA: TGTGCCAGCAGCTCAGGACTAGCGGGCTGGGAGACCCAGTACTTC
CDR3 protein: CASSSGLAGWETQYF
D gene: TRBD2
V gene: TRBV7-9
J gene: TRBJ2-5
clone size: .

CDR3 DNA: TGTGCCAGCAGAGCAGCAGGGATCTCTGAAGCTTTCTTT
CDR3 protein: CASRAAGISEAFF
D gene: .
V gene: TRBV6-5
J gene: TRBJ1-1
clone size: .

CDR3 DNA: TGTGCCAGCAGCTTGGGCGGTCCCTACGAGCAGTACTTC
CDR3 protein: CASSLGGPYEQYF
D gene: .
V gene: TRBV5-5
J gene: TRBJ2-7
clone size: .

CDR3 DNA: TGTGCCAGCAGCCAAGGGCTAGCGGGGGCGCAGGACACGCAGTATTTT
CDR3 protein: CASSQGLAGAQDTQYF
D gene: TRBD2
V gene: TRBV4-2
J gene: TRBJ2-3
clone size: .

CDR3 DNA: TGTGCCAGCAGTTCCCTTACGACAGGGGGCCGGCAGCAGTTCTTC
CDR3 protein: CASSSLTTGGRQQFF
D gene: TRBD1
V gene: TRBV6-5
J gene: TRBJ2-1
clone size: .

CDR3 DNA: TGTGCCAGCAGTTACCAAAGGGGGTATACTGAAGCTTTCTTT
CDR3 protein: CASSYQRGYTEAFF
D gene: .
V gene: TRBV6-5
J gene: TRBJ1-1
clone size: .

CDR3 DNA: TGTGCCAGCAGCTTAGTGGGAAGCTCGAGTGGCTACACCTTC
CDR3 protein: CASSLVGSSSGYTF
D gene: .
V gene: TRBV5-6
J gene: TRBJ1-2
clone size: .

CDR3 DNA: TGTGCCAGCAGCTTAGGAGGGAACACTGAAGCTTTCTTT
CDR3 protein: CASSLGGNTEAFF
D gene: .
V gene: TRBV5-6
J gene: TRBJ1-1
clone size: once

CDR3 DNA: TGTGCCAGCAGCTTGGGACAGGGAAGTTCACCCCTCCACTTT
CDR3 protein: CASSLGQGSSPLHF
D gene: TRBD1
V gene: TRBV5-6
J gene: TRBJ1-6
clone size: once

CDR3 DNA: TGTGCCAGCAGCTGGGGGACAGCCGGGGAGACCCAGTACTTC
CDR3 protein: CASSWGTAGETQYF
D gene: TRBD1
V gene: TRBV5-6
J gene: TRBJ2-5
clone size: few

CDR3 DNA: TGTGCCAGCAGCCAAGTAGGGACTAGCGGGGGGGTTAAAAACATTCAGTACTTC
CDR3 protein: CASSQVGTSGGVKNIQYF
D gene: TRBD2
V gene: TRBV3-1/TRBV3-2
J gene: TRBJ2-4
clone size: .

CDR3 DNA: TGTGCCAGCAGCTCCAGGGTAGTGTTCGAGCAGTACTTC
CDR3 protein: CASSSRVVFEQYF
D gene: .
V gene: TRBV7-9
J gene: TRBJ2-7
clone size: .

CDR3 DNA: TGTGCCAGCAGTTTAGGGCAGAACACTGAAGCTTTCTTT
CDR3 protein: CASSLGQNTEAFF
D gene: .
V gene: TRBV12-3/TRBV12-4
J gene: TRBJ1-1
clone size: once

CDR3 DNA: TGCGCCAGCAGCCAAGCCCCCGGGACGGCGTTTAGCACAGATACGCAGTATTTT
CDR3 protein: CASSQAPGTAFSTDTQYF
D gene: .
V gene: TRBV4-3
J gene: TRBJ2-3
clone size: .

CDR3 DNA: TGTGCCAGCAGTTTAAACGCGGTTGAAAAACTGTTTTTT
CDR3 protein: CASSLNAVEKLFF
D gene: .
V gene: TRBV27
J gene: TRBJ1-4
clone size: once

CDR3 DNA: TGTGCCAGCAGTATGGGACAGATGTACTATGGCTACACCTTC
CDR3 protein: CASSMGQMYYGYTF
D gene: TRBD1
V gene: TRBV28
J gene: TRBJ1-2
clone size: .

CDR3 DNA: TGCGCCAGCAGCTTGCCAATTGGACAGGGAGGGGAGACCCAGTACTTC
CDR3 protein: CASSLPIGQGGETQYF
D gene: .
V gene: TRBV5-1
J gene: TRBJ2-5
clone size: many

CDR3 DNA: TGTGCCAGCAGCTTGGCGCCTAGCGGGGGCTCCGGGAATGAGCAGTTCTTC
CDR3 protein: CASSLAPSGGSGNEQFF
D gene: TRBD2
V gene: TRBV5-5
J gene: TRBJ2-1
clone size: .

CDR3 DNA: TGTGCCAGTAGCGGGGACAGGGGGCTTAATTCACCCCTCCACTTT
CDR3 protein: CASSGDRGLNSPLHF
D gene: TRBD1
V gene: TRBV19
J gene: TRBJ1-6
clone size: .